The 21 T cell receptor beta chains listed next were all sequenced from one sample in a study of monozygotic twins with inflammatory bowel disease. TCRdb derives one entry per CDR3 protein from the 5' RACE reads, leaving out DNA. The table lists approximately 400,000 distinct CDR3 sequences. Material: blood. The receptors were gathered from a human donor with ulcerative colitis or Crohn's disease, or a healthy co-twin of an affected twin (not recorded which).

The CDR3 loop is CSAKTSGETQYF. The V call is TRBV20-1, the J call TRBJ2-5; TCRdb's D call, TRBD2, is unchecked because there is no DNA. This CDR3 is built from 12 residues. From germline, CDR1 is DFQATT and CDR2 SNEGSKA (reference sequence).

V and J are TRBV5-1 and TRBJ1-4. This CDR3 contains 20 residues. Germline CDR1 reads SGHRS; CDR2 reads YFSETQ. CDR3 region: CASSLGTLSNLGATNEKLFF. Full variable domain (outside the CDR3, taken from reference TRBV5-1 and TRBJ1-4): KAGVTQTPRYLIKTRGQQVTLSCSPISGHRSVSWYQQTPGQGLQFLFEYFSETQRNKGNFPGRFSGRQFSNSRSEMNVSTLELGDSALYLCASSLGTLSNLGATNEKLFFGSGTQLSVL.

The rearrangement uses TRBV3-1 and TRBJ2-2; with no DNA, the TCRdb D assignment of TRBD1 cannot be verified. Looked up from germline, CDR1 is LGHDT and CDR2 is YNNKEL (reference sequence). This CDR3 has 16 residues. The CDR3 loop is CASSLIAGGSTGELFF.

The genes are TRBV7-6 and TRBJ1-1. Per the germline V gene, CDR1 is SGHVS and CDR2 is FNYEAQ. The CDR3 contains 14 residues. CDR3 sequence: CASSYPQKNTEAFF.

The rearrangement uses TRBV28 and TRBJ2-7; no DNA is available, so the TRBD1 call from TCRdb remains unchecked. In germline, CDR1 is MDHEN, CDR2 SYDVKM. There are 15 residues in the CDR3. This CDR3 reads CASRFPGQGAYEQYF.

V usage is TRBV27 and J usage is TRBJ2-7. This CDR3 comprises 17 residues. Germline CDR1 and CDR2: MNHEY and SMNVEV (reference sequence). CDR3: CASSFYRDDRSSYEQYF.

The chain uses TRBV9 and TRBJ1-2; lacking DNA, the TRBD1 call made by TCRdb goes unchecked. The germline CDR1 and CDR2 sequences are SGDLS and YYNGEE. This CDR3 contains 13 residues. The CDR3 here is CASSGRGTDGYTF.

The rearrangement uses TRBV14 and TRBJ2-5. CDR1 SGHDN and CDR2 FVKESK come from the germline V gene. The CDR3 sequence is 14 residues long. The CDR3 sequence: CASSQLVVAETQYF.

The chain combines TRBV4-1 with TRBJ1-3. CDR1 is MGHRA and CDR2 is YSYEKL in the germline V gene. CDR3 length: 13 amino acids. Here the CDR3 reads CASSHPVGNTIYF.

This chain's CDR3 is CASTQLGGGFTDTQYF. The chain links TRBV7-6 to TRBJ2-3; without DNA, the TCRdb call of TRBD1 cannot be checked. The CDR3 consists of 16 residues. Germline values: CDR1 SGHVS, CDR2 FNYEAQ.

CDR3 amino acids: CATSDTLTSGSINEQFF. The chain combines TRBV24-1 with TRBJ2-1; TCRdb gives TRBD2 as the D gene, but with no DNA this cannot be confirmed. The germline CDR1 and CDR2 sequences are KGHDR and SFDVKD. The CDR3 spans 17 residues.

The genes are TRBV5-6 and TRBJ1-2. The CDR3 length is 11 residues. Germline-derived CDR1 and CDR2 are SGHDT and YYEEEE. The chain's CDR3 is CASSSNYGYTF.

This chain links TRBV12-3 or TRBV12-4 with TRBJ2-7. The CDR3 length is 13 residues. The CDR3: CASSLGKRLQSYF.

The CDR3 protein is CATSESGTPDGYTF. The rearrangement links TRBV24-1 to TRBJ1-2; the D call from TCRdb, TRBD1, cannot be confirmed without DNA. This CDR3 is 14 amino acids long. Germline V gene data show CDR1 as KGHDR and CDR2 as SFDVKD.

The chain recombines TRBV5-6 with TRBJ2-1; TCRdb names TRBD2, which stays unverified in the absence of DNA. CDR3 length: 14 amino acids. Germline V gives CDR1 SGHDT, CDR2 YYEEEE. Here the CDR3 reads CASSLVSAGNEQFF.

The chain couples TRBV6-5 to TRBJ2-7; TCRdb's assignment of TRBD2 cannot be checked, as there is no DNA. Per germline, CDR1 MNHEY and CDR2 SVGAGI. The CDR3 sequence is 16 residues long. The CDR3 here is CASSYSYPGEGYEQYF.

V is TRBV6-2 or TRBV6-3 and J is TRBJ2-7. Per the germline V gene, CDR1 is MNHEY and CDR2 is SVGEGT. The CDR3 is made up of 13 amino acids. CDR3 sequence reads: CASSYALTYEQYF.

This chain connects TRBV20-1 to TRBJ1-1; TCRdb calls TRBD1, which cannot be checked without DNA. The germline V gene encodes CDR1 DFQATT and CDR2 SNEGSKA (reference sequence). This CDR3 comprises 15 residues. This CDR3 reads CSAPKFGTVNTEAFF.

V and J are TRBV28 and TRBJ2-1; absent DNA, TCRdb's TRBD1 call cannot be checked. Germline values: CDR1 MDHEN, CDR2 SYDVKM. The length of the CDR3 is 12 residues. This CDR3 is CASSPGYNEQFF.

This chain connects TRBV5-1 to TRBJ2-1; TCRdb's D call of TRBD1 is untestable without DNA. CDR3 length: 16 amino acids. Germline CDR1 is SGHRS and CDR2 is YFSETQ. CDR3 amino acids: CASSLTGTGYYNEQFF.

This chain connects TRBV20-1 to TRBJ1-2; the TCRdb D gene call, TRBD1, has no DNA to confirm it. Germline V gene lookup returns CDR1 DFQATT and CDR2 SNEGSKA (reference sequence). This CDR3 is built from 15 residues. CDR3 residues: CSARDLGDTNYGYTF.